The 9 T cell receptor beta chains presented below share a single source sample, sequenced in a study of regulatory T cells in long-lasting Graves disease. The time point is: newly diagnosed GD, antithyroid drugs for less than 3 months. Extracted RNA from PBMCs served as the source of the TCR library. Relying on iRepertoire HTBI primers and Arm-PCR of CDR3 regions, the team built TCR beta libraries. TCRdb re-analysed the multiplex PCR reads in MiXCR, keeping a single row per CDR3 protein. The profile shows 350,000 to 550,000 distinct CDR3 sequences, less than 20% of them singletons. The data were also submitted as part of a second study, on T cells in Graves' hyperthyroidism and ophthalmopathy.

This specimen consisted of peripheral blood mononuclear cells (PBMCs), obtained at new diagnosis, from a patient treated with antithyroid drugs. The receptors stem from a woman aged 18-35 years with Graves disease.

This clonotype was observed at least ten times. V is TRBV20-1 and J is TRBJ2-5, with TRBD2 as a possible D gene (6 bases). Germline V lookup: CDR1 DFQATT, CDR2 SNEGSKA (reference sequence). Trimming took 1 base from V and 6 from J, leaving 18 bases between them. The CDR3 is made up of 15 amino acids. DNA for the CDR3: TGCAGTGCTAGAGTCGGGACTGGAACTCATCAGACCCAGTACTTC. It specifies CSARVGTGTHQTQYF.

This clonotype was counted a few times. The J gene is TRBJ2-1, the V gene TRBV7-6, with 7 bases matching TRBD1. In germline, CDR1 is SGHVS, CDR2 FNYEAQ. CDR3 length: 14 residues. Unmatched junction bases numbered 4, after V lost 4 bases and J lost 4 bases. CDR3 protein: CASSYDREYNEQFF. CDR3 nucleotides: TGTGCCAGCAGCTATGACAGGGAGTACAATGAGCAGTTCTTC.

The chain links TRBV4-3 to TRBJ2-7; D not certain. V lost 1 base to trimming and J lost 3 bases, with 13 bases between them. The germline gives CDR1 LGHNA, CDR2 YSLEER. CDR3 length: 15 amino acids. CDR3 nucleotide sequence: TGCGCCAGCAGCCAAGTGCCAGGCCACAACTACGAGCAGTACTTC. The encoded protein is CASSQVPGHNYEQYF.

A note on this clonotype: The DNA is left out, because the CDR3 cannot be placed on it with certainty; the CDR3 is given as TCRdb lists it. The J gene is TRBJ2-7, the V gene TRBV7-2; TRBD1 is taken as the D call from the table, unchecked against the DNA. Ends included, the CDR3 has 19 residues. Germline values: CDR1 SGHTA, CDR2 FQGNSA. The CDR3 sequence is CASSFYICSATDRATEQYF.

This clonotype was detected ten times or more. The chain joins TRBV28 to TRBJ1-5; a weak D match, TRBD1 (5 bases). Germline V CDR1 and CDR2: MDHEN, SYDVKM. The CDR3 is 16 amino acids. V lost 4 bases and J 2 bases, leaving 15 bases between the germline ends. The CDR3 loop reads CASSSLGEKGNQPQHF. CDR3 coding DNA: TGTGCCAGCAGTTCGTTAGGGGAGAAAGGCAATCAGCCCCAGCATTTT.

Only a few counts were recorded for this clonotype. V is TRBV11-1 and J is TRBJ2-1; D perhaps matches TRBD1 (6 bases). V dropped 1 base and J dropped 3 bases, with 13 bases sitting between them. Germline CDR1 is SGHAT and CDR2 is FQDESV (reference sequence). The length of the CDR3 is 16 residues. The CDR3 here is CASSLVWDKDYNEQFF. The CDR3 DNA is TGTGCCAGCAGCTTAGTATGGGACAAGGACTACAATGAGCAGTTCTTC.

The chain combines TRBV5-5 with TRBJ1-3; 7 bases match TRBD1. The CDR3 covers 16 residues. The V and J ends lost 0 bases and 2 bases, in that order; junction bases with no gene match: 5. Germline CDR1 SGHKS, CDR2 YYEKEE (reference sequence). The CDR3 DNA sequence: TGTGCCAGCAGCTTGGTGGTCCAGGGGGCTGGAAACACCATATATTTT. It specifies CASSLVVQGAGNTIYF.

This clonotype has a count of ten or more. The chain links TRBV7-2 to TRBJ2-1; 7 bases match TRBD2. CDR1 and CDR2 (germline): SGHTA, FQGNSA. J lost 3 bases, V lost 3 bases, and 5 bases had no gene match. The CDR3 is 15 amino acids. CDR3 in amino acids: CASSFSRGVYNEQFF. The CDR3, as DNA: TGTGCCAGCAGCTTCTCACGGGGGGTCTACAATGAGCAGTTCTTC.

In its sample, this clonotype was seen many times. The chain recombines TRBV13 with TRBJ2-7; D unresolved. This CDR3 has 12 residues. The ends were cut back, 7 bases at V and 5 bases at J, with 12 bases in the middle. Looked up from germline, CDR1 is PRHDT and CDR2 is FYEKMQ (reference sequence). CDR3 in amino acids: CASTPFTNEQYF. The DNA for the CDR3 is TGTGCCAGCACCCCGTTCACTAACGAGCAGTACTTC. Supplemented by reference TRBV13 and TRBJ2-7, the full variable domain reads AAGVIQSPRHLIKEKRETATLKCYPIPRHDTVYWYQQGPGQDPQFLISFYEKMQSDKGSIPDRFSAQQFSDYHSELNMSSLELGDSALYFCASTPFTNEQYFGPGTRLTVT.